This is a list of T cell receptor beta chains from one sample in a study of blood T cell repertoires in COVID-19. Method: immunoSEQ multiplex PCR; TCRdb's copy keeps in-frame clones and lacks some. The profile shows roughly 130,000 clones, approximately 83% of them singletons. Sequencing was done on a sample of peripheral blood. All receptors come from a woman aged 50 to 65 with acute or convalescent COVID-19. CDR3s include the opening cysteine and the closing phenylalanine or tryptophan. Fields, in order: J gene, clone size, V gene, D gene, CDR3 DNA, CDR3 protein. A D gene is named only where the DNA matches it firmly. The listing skips clone size in some rows; elsewhere it reads once, few, many or a size class.

j_call: TRBJ1-1
clone_size: .
v_call: TRBV5-4
d_call: TRBD1
cdr3_nt: TGTGCCAGCAGCTTGGTAGCAGGGGGAGTGAACACTGAAGCTTTCTTT
cdr3_aa: CASSLVAGGVNTEAFF

j_call: TRBJ1-4
clone_size: .
v_call: TRBV27
d_call: .
cdr3_nt: TGTGCCAGCAGCCGGGGGGGATCTAATGAAAAACTGTTTTTT
cdr3_aa: CASSRGGSNEKLFF

j_call: TRBJ2-2
clone_size: .
v_call: TRBV7-6
d_call: .
cdr3_nt: TGTGCCAGCAGCTTAAACGGGGGATATAACGGGGAGCTGTTTTTT
cdr3_aa: CASSLNGGYNGELFF

j_call: TRBJ2-7
clone_size: .
v_call: TRBV6-5
d_call: TRBD1
cdr3_nt: TGTGCCAGCACTCCGGGGGACAGGCCCTACGAGCAGTACTTC
cdr3_aa: CASTPGDRPYEQYF

j_call: TRBJ1-5
clone_size: few
v_call: TRBV4-1
d_call: .
cdr3_nt: TGCGCCAGCAGCCAAGATCCTAGCAGAAACAATCAGCCCCAGCATTTT
cdr3_aa: CASSQDPSRNNQPQHF

j_call: TRBJ1-1
clone_size: .
v_call: TRBV6-6
d_call: .
cdr3_nt: TGTGCCAGCAGAAATGCAGGTTCGGACACTGAAGCTTTCTTT
cdr3_aa: CASRNAGSDTEAFF

j_call: TRBJ2-1
clone_size: many
v_call: TRBV7-3
d_call: .
cdr3_nt: TGTGCCAGCAGCTTATCGACAAACTACAATGAGCAGTTCTTC
cdr3_aa: CASSLSTNYNEQFF

j_call: TRBJ1-2
clone_size: .
v_call: TRBV29-1
d_call: TRBD1
cdr3_nt: TGCAGCGTCGCGGGACAGGGGGCGCGCGGCTACACCTTC
cdr3_aa: CSVAGQGARGYTF

j_call: TRBJ2-5
clone_size: .
v_call: TRBV25-1
d_call: .
cdr3_nt: TGTGCCAGCAGTGAACGACACAAAAATAACCAAGAGACCCAGTACTTC
cdr3_aa: CASSERHKNNQETQYF

j_call: TRBJ2-7
clone_size: .
v_call: TRBV3-1/TRBV3-2
d_call: .
cdr3_nt: TGTGCCAGCAGCCGCGCACGGACCGGGATTTCCTACGAGCAGTACTTC
cdr3_aa: CASSRARTGISYEQYF

j_call: TRBJ2-7
clone_size: .
v_call: TRBV5-6
d_call: TRBD1
cdr3_nt: TGTGCCAGCAGCTCCTCCGGGACAGGGTCCTACGAGCAGTACTTC
cdr3_aa: CASSSSGTGSYEQYF

j_call: TRBJ1-4
clone_size: .
v_call: TRBV6-2/TRBV6-3
d_call: .
cdr3_nt: TGTGCCAGCAGTTACGGTTTATGGGACATTGAAAAACTGTTTTTT
cdr3_aa: CASSYGLWDIEKLFF

j_call: TRBJ1-3
clone_size: .
v_call: TRBV18
d_call: .
cdr3_nt: TGTGCCAGCTCACCAGACAGTACAGGAAACACCATATATTTT
cdr3_aa: CASSPDSTGNTIYF

j_call: TRBJ2-3
clone_size: .
v_call: TRBV5-1
d_call: TRBD2
cdr3_nt: TGCGCCAGCAGCATTAGCGGGTCGGAGACAGATACGCAGTATTTT
cdr3_aa: CASSISGSETDTQYF

j_call: TRBJ2-7
clone_size: .
v_call: TRBV19
d_call: TRBD2
cdr3_nt: TGTGCCAGTAGTATAGAGGCTAGCGGGAGCTACGAGCAGTACTTC
cdr3_aa: CASSIEASGSYEQYF

j_call: TRBJ2-7
clone_size: .
v_call: TRBV20-1
d_call: TRBD2
cdr3_nt: TGCAGTGCAAGTGCACTAGCGGGGACCTACGAGCAGTACTTC
cdr3_aa: CSASALAGTYEQYF

j_call: TRBJ2-7
clone_size: .
v_call: TRBV2
d_call: TRBD1
cdr3_nt: TGTGCCAGCAGCCAACGAAGACAGGGGATGGTCTACGAGCAGTACTTC
cdr3_aa: CASSQRRQGMVYEQYF

j_call: TRBJ2-2
clone_size: .
v_call: TRBV9
d_call: .
cdr3_nt: TGTGCCAGCAGCGTAGTTGGCAAAATATCGAACACCGGGGAGCTGTTTTTT
cdr3_aa: CASSVVGKISNTGELFF

j_call: TRBJ2-5
clone_size: .
v_call: TRBV4-1
d_call: .
cdr3_nt: TGCGCCAGCAGCCAATATCTCCAAGAGACCCAGTACTTC
cdr3_aa: CASSQYLQETQYF

j_call: TRBJ1-1
clone_size: .
v_call: TRBV15
d_call: .
cdr3_nt: TGTGCCACCAGCAGGGACAGTTATACTGAAGCTTTCTTT
cdr3_aa: CATSRDSYTEAFF

j_call: TRBJ1-1
clone_size: .
v_call: TRBV3-1/TRBV3-2
d_call: TRBD1
cdr3_nt: TGTGCCAGCACCCACAGGGGAGATAGGGGGACTGAAGCTTTCTTT
cdr3_aa: CASTHRGDRGTEAFF

j_call: TRBJ2-1
clone_size: .
v_call: TRBV19
d_call: .
cdr3_nt: TGTGCCAGTAGTATAGATCTTAGCTCCTACAATGAGCAGTTCTTC
cdr3_aa: CASSIDLSSYNEQFF

j_call: TRBJ1-3
clone_size: .
v_call: TRBV5-4
d_call: TRBD1
cdr3_nt: TGTGCCAGCAGCTTGGACAGGGGGGATCAAAACACCATATATTTT
cdr3_aa: CASSLDRGDQNTIYF

j_call: TRBJ2-3
clone_size: .
v_call: TRBV18
d_call: .
cdr3_nt: TGTGCCAGCTCAAGGAGGGGTTATAGCACAGATACGCAGTATTTT
cdr3_aa: CASSRRGYSTDTQYF

j_call: TRBJ1-2
clone_size: few
v_call: TRBV24-1
d_call: .
cdr3_nt: TGTGCCACCAGTCCAGGATCCAGTGGCTACACCTTC
cdr3_aa: CATSPGSSGYTF

j_call: TRBJ1-1
clone_size: .
v_call: TRBV6-1
d_call: .
cdr3_nt: TGTGCCAGCAGTGAACGCCCCGCGGCAGCGAACACTGAAGCTTTCTTT
cdr3_aa: CASSERPAAANTEAFF

j_call: TRBJ2-3
clone_size: few
v_call: TRBV30
d_call: TRBD2
cdr3_nt: TGTGCCTGGAGTGTACCCAGCGGGGGGGCCGGAAGAGATACGCAGTATTTT
cdr3_aa: CAWSVPSGGAGRDTQYF

j_call: TRBJ1-6
clone_size: .
v_call: TRBV19
d_call: TRBD1
cdr3_nt: TGTGCCAGTAGTGGACAGGGCTCCTATAATTCACCCCTCCACTTT
cdr3_aa: CASSGQGSYNSPLHF

j_call: TRBJ1-3
clone_size: once
v_call: TRBV1
d_call: .
cdr3_nt: TGCACCAGCAACCCTTGGAGTGCACAGGGATGGTCTGGAAACACCATATATTTT
cdr3_aa: CTSNPWSAQGWSGNTIYF

j_call: TRBJ1-4
clone_size: few
v_call: TRBV5-8
d_call: .
cdr3_nt: TGTGCCAGCACCCTAAGTTCGCCTTCCGAAAAACTGTTTTTT
cdr3_aa: CASTLSSPSEKLFF